This T cell receptor beta chain was captured by sequencing in a study of OX40 agonist ivuxolimab in advanced cancers. With regard to the full study: Ivuxolimab was a fully human IgG2 agonistic monoclonal antibody targeting the costimulatory receptor OX40 (CD134). Intravenous ivuxolimab was administered to patients every 2 weeks at six dose levels: 0.01, 0.1, 0.3, 1.5, 3 and 10 mg/kg. Among the approximately 50 dose-escalation patients, around 19 had hepatocellular carcinoma, around 15 melanoma, 9 renal cell carcinoma and 9 head and neck cancer. The dose-escalation cohort was 82.7% male with a mean age of about 60 years, ranging from roughly 23 to 80. Prior anti-PD-1, anti-PD-L1 or anti-CTLA-4 therapy was permitted, and 40% to 50% of dose-escalation patients had received checkpoint inhibitors. Partial responses were achieved by three dose-escalation patients, of whom one had hepatocellular carcinoma and two had cutaneous melanoma. The point of sequencing TCRbeta in the periphery was to test whether ivuxolimab changed TCR sequence diversity and drove clonal T-cell expansion. The paper covers the monotherapy dose-escalation part of the phase I ivuxolimab trial, which included N = 52 patients.

Genomic DNA was isolated from the sorted cells so that the TCRbeta CDR3 region could be sequenced. The immunoSEQ Assay was used for sequencing of TCRbeta CDR3 regions. This immuneACCESS table, as held by TCRdb, lists in-frame sequences with V and J called but not all clones. Of the missing ones, under half trace to an unresolved V gene in checked studies; the others have no known cause. Here the sample has tens of thousands of clones; approximately 80% occur a single time. The ten largest clones capture roughly 2.5% of the sample. Reading from cysteine to phenylalanine, the CDR3 counts 16 amino acids. Only the CDR3 DNA is retained, 48 bases long and in frame from the first base. CDR1 and CDR2, looked up from the germline V gene (reference sequence), are SEHNR and FQNEAQ. V is cut by 4 bases and J by 7 bases, and the space between the germline ends is 22 bases. Findings and caveats that apply to the study as a whole: In the 0.1-3.0 mg/kg groups, partial responders were among the patients with the lowest normalized peripheral clonal expansion, particularly in CD8+ T cells. Low levels of normalized T-cell clonal expansion were also seen in some nonresponding patients. Antigen specificity was not determined for the clonally expanded peripheral T cells. After ivuxolimab, CD8+ T cells had more expanded clones than CD4+ T cells on average. At doses of 0.1 to 3.0 mg/kg, clonal expansion of both CD4+ and CD8+ blood T cells was observed from baseline to week 6.

The trial excluded patients who had a history of autoimmune disease or were on systemic immunosuppression. In every dose cohort, peripheral blood was drawn for TCR sequencing at baseline, cycle 4 day 1, and cycle 7 day 1. The samples were taken from a phase I, first-in-human, multicenter, open-label dose-escalation trial of ivuxolimab. The trial enrolled adults with locally advanced or metastatic head and neck squamous cell, hepatocellular, melanoma or renal cell carcinoma. Before TCR sequencing, CD4+ T cells and CD8+ T cells from peripheral blood were sorted into separate populations. Worth noting for this clone: Its specific antigen is unknown. Per-base qualities were not stored, and no clone one base away is much larger.

The material sequenced was CD4+ or CD8+ T cells sorted from blood, taken in a trial of the OX40 agonist ivuxolimab. The source is an adult with an advanced solid tumor such as melanoma, head and neck, liver or kidney cancer. Recombination linked TRBV7-9 to TRBJ1-1, and TRBD1 may be the D gene, going by 6 matching bases. The DNA is as follows: TGTGCCAGCAGCTCACTGCAGAAAGCAGGGGAGGTTGAAGCTTTCTTT. This encodes CASSSLQKAGEVEAFF.